Here is one T cell receptor beta chain with its context. Its target is unknown. The record originates from a study of fetal regulatory T cell absence and autoimmunity. Study outcomes and limitations: Broadly similar TRB gene family usage was seen in pancreas and cord blood.

Assay used: immunoSEQ multiplex PCR; TCRdb lists only in-frame clones, some missing. Among more than 90,000 clones listed, 72% were seen once. Sequenced material: pancreas tissue. This clonotype was obtained from a male donor with IPEX syndrome.

The CDR3 loop reads CASSLVSVASNTGELFF. Here the CDR3 DNA reads TGTGCCAGCAGCTTAGTTTCTGTAGCGTCGAACACCGGGGAGCTGTTTTTT. The J gene is TRBJ2-2, the V gene TRBV7-9; D might be TRBD2 (5 bases). This CDR3 is 17 amino acids long. The ends were cut back, 1 base at V and 0 bases at J, with 12 bases in the middle. Germline CDR1 reads SEHNR; CDR2 reads FQNEAQ (reference sequence).